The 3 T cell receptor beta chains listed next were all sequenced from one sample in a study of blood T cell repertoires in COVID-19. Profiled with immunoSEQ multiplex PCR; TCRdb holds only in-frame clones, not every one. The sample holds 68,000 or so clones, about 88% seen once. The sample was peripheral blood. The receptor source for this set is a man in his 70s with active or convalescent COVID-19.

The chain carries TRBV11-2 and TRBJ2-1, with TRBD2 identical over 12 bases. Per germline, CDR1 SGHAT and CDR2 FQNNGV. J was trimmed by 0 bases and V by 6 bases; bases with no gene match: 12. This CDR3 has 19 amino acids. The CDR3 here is CASRHTSGGYSSSYNEQFF. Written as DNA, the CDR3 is TGTGCCAGCAGACATACTAGCGGGGGGTACTCTAGCTCCTACAATGAGCAGTTCTTC.

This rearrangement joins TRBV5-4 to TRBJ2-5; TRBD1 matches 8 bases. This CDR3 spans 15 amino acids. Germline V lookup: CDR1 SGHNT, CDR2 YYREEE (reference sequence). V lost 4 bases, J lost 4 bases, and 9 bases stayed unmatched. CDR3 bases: TGTGCCAGCAGCCTGAGGACAGGGATGTCAGAGACCCAGTACTTC. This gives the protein CASSLRTGMSETQYF.

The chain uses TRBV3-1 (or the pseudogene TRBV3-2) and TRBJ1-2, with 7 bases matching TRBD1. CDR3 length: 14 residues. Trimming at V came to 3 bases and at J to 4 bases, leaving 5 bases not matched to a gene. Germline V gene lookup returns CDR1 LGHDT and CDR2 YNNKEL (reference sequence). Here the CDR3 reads CASSQGQSTYGYTF. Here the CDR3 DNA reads TGTGCCAGCAGCCAGGGACAGTCTACCTATGGCTACACCTTC.